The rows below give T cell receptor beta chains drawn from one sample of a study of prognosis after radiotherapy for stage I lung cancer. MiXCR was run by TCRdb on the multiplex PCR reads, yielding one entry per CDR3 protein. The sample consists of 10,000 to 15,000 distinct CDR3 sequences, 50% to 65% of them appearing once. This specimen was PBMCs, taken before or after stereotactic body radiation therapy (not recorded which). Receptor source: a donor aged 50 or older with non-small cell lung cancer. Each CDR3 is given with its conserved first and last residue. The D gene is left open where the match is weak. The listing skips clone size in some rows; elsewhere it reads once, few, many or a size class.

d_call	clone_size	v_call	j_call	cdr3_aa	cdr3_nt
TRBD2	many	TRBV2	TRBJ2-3	CASVHLGGSLSDTQYF	TGTGCCAGCGTCCACCTGGGCGGGAGTTTATCAGATACGCAGTATTTT
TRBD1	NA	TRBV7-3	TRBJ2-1	CASSPWDRYNEQFF	TGTGCCAGCAGTCCCTGGGACAGATACAATGAGCAGTTCTTC
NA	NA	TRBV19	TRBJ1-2	CASSPTSTAGYTF	TGTGCCAGTAGTCCCACCTCGACTGCGGGCTACACCTTC
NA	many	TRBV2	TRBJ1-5	CASSKLQGENQPQHF	TGTGCCAGCAGCAAGTTACAGGGCGAGAATCAGCCCCAGCATTTT
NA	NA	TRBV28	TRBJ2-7	CASIPPWWEQYF	TGTGCCAGCATTCCCCCCTGGTGGGAGCAGTACTTC
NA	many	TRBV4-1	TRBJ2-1	CASSLSSISYNEQFF	TGCGCCAGCAGCCTATCTAGCATATCCTACAATGAGCAGTTCTTC
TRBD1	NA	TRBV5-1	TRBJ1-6	CASSFEGAASPLHF	TGCGCCAGCAGCTTTGAGGGGGCTGCGTCACCCCTCCACTTT
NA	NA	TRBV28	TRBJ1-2	CASSLGGLSYGYTF	TGTGCCAGCAGTTTGGGGGGACTTTCGTATGGCTACACCTTC
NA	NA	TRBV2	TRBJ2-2	CASNSGAGGPVTGELFF	TGTGCCAGCAACTCGGGTGCAGGAGGGCCAGTCACCGGGGAGCTGTTTTTT
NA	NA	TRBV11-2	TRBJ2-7	CASSLGVYEQYF	TGTGCCAGCAGCTTAGGAGTTTACGAGCAGTACTTC
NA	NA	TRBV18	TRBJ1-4	CASSPSLPVANEKLFF	TGTGCCAGCTCACCAAGCCTTCCGGTGGCTAATGAAAAACTGTTTTTT
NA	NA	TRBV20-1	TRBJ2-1	CSAPDRGRSLVHEQFF	TGCAGTGCTCCCGACCGAGGGCGAAGTTTAGTTCATGAGCAGTTCTTC
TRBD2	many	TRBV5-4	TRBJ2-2	CASSPGLAGDATGELFF	TGTGCCAGCAGCCCCGGACTAGCGGGAGACGCGACCGGGGAGCTGTTTTTT
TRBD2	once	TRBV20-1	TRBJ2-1	CSASITGGYNEQFF	TGCAGTGCTAGCATAACGGGAGGATACAATGAGCAGTTCTTC
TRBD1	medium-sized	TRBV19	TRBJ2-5	CASSATGGAETQYF	TGTGCCAGTAGTGCCACAGGGGGCGCAGAGACCCAGTACTTC
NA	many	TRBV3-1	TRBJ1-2	CASSQDERHIYGYTF	TGTGCCAGCAGCCAAGATGAAAGACATATCTATGGCTACACCTTC
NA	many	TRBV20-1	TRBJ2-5	CSARPTETQYF	TGCAGTGCTAGGCCCACTGAGACCCAGTACTTC
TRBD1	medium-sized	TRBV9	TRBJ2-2	CASRQGLGAGELFF	TGTGCCAGCAGACAGGGGTTAGGTGCCGGGGAGCTGTTTTTT
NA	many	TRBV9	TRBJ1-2	CASSVGLGYGYTF	TGTGCCAGCAGCGTAGGACTTGGCTATGGCTACACCTTC
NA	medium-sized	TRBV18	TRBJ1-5	CASSPDTRNQPQHF	TGTGCCAGCTCACCGGACACCCGCAATCAGCCCCAGCATTTT
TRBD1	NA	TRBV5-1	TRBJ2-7	CASSPGTDNSYEQYF	TGCGCCAGCAGCCCCGGGACAGACAACTCCTACGAGCAGTACTTC
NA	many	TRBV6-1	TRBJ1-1	CASSPGLANTEAFF	TGTGCCAGCAGCCCGGGACTGGCAAACACTGAAGCTTTCTTT
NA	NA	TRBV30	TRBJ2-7	CAWRVTGVYEQYF	TGTGCCTGGAGGGTGACGGGAGTTTACGAGCAGTACTTC
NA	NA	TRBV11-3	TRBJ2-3	CASSLVQGSNTQYF	TGTGCCAGCAGCTTAGTACAGGGTTCGAATACGCAGTATTTT
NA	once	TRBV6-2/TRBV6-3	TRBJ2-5	CAIRNTQETRYF	TGTGCCATCAGGAACACCCAAGAGACCCGGTACTTC
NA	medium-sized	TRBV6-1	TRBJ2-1	CASSKNDQPQQFF	TGTGCCAGCAGTAAAAACGACCAACCCCAGCAGTTCTTC
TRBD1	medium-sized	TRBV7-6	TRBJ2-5	CASSPETGSKTQYF	TGTGCCAGCAGCCCAGAGACAGGGTCAAAGACCCAGTACTTC
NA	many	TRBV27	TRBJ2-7	CASSFQGAGVHERYF	TGTGCCAGCAGTTTCCAGGGGGCGGGAGTCCACGAGCGGTACTTC